This T cell receptor beta chain was documented in a study of T cells in lung cancer brain metastases. Overall study: Tobacco use history was present in about 85% of the 20 patients, median approximately 40 pack-years. Primary and brain metastasis specimens were taken a median approximately 350 days apart.

Resection was for synchronous oligometastatic disease or a late solitary brain metastasis recurrence. The data were produced by immunoSEQ multiplex PCR, yet TCRdb's version contains in-frame clones alone and is incomplete. The data show 3,900 or so clones, with around 90% seen just once and more than 7% held by the top ten. The V end was cut by 0 bases, the J end by 4 bases, with 6 bases between. The length of the CDR3 is 12 residues. CDR1 is SQVTM, CDR2 ANQGSEA, per germline. The chain joins TRBV29-1 to TRBJ1-2; D remains unclear. Sequenced: tumor tissue from the primary lung tumor. The sequence derives from a man between 60 and 70 years old with non-small cell lung cancer. For the CDR3, the DNA is TGCAGCGTTGAAGATGGGCCCTATGGCTACACCTTC. Its protein product is CSVEDGPYGYTF.